Detailed here is one T cell receptor (beta chain). The antigen remains unidentified. The source of the sample is a study of T cell responses to AZD1222 COVID-19 vaccine. About the research overall: Second-dose groups at about 4 or about 12 weeks were pooled.

Assay used: immunoSEQ multiplex PCR; TCRdb lists only in-frame clones, some missing. Of about 120,000 clones listed, under 95% were seen once; the top ten hold roughly 5.7%. Study results and limitations: There were repertoire samples only from the period after the peak T cell response. Spike-specific TCR breadth and depth both grew after two AZD1222 doses.

Source: peripheral blood, taken on day 0 of AZD1222 vaccination. The source is an adult in good health.

The CDR3 loop reads CASRTTGPLGEKLFF. Here the CDR3 DNA reads TGTGCCAGCAGAACAACCGGGCCCCTGGGGGAAAAACTGTTTTTT. This chain uses TRBV28 with TRBJ1-4; D is unresolved. Germline CDR1 MDHEN, CDR2 SYDVKM. The CDR3 length is 15 residues. The germline V and J ends were trimmed by 6 bases and 8 bases, with 19 bases remaining between them.